Listed here are 22 T cell receptor beta chains from one sample, sequenced in a study of blood T cell repertoires in COVID-19. Method: immunoSEQ multiplex PCR; TCRdb's copy keeps in-frame clones and lacks some. The repertoire holds around 15,000 clones, with approximately 88% as singletons. Sequencing was performed on peripheral blood. The receptor source for this set is a human donor in a cohort sampled during active COVID-19.

The V and J genes are TRBV2 and TRBJ1-3; 8 bases map to TRBD1. V was pared by 6 bases and J by 0 bases, with 10 bases of the junction left unmatched. CDR3 size: 17 residues. Germline V gives CDR1 SNHLY, CDR2 FYNNEI. CDR3 DNA sequence: TGTGCCAGCAGCGGACAGGGAACCCTTTCCTCTGGAAACACCATATATTTT. Amino acids: CASSGQGTLSSGNTIYF.

The chain employs TRBV25-1 and TRBJ2-1, with TRBD1 matching over 10 bases. CDR3 length: 14 amino acids. Germline CDR1 is MGHDK and CDR2 is SYGVNS. Germline trimming cut 2 bases from V and 9 bases from J; bases unmatched to any gene: 4. The CDR3: CASSEGQGGFEQFF. The DNA of the CDR3 is TGTGCCAGCAGTGAAGGACAGGGGGGTTTTGAGCAGTTCTTC.

The rearrangement uses TRBV6-5 and TRBJ2-3, with 7 bases fitting TRBD2. V lost 4 bases, J lost 2 bases, and 9 bases stayed unmatched. The CDR3 totals 16 residues. Germline V gene lookup returns CDR1 MNHEY and CDR2 SVGAGI. The CDR3 reads CASSSHMGGSTDTQYF. CDR3 DNA: TGTGCCAGCAGTTCCCACATGGGGGGGTCCACAGATACGCAGTATTTT.

The chain is built from TRBV30 and TRBJ2-3; D unresolved. Germline V gene lookup returns CDR1 GTSNPN and CDR2 SVGIG (reference sequence). This CDR3 region has 14 residues. Trimming removed 2 bases at V and 4 bases at J, with 13 bases between. The CDR3 loop is CAWSLSFPADTQYF. CDR3 in DNA: TGTGCCTGGAGTTTATCCTTTCCGGCAGATACGCAGTATTTT. Drawing the rest from reference TRBV30 and TRBJ2-3, the complete variable domain is SQTIHQWPATLVQPVGSPLSLECTVEGTSNPNLYWYRQAAGRGLQLLFYSVGIGQISSEVPQNLSASRPQDRQFILSSKKLLLSDSGFYLCAWSLSFPADTQYFGPGTRLTVL.

The rearrangement links TRBV23-1 to TRBJ2-1; a weak D match, TRBD1 (6 bases). TRBV23-1 is annotated as an ORF whose role is uncertain. V lost 5 bases and J 8 bases, leaving 13 bases between the germline ends. The CDR3 runs 13 residues. The CDR3 region is CASSAPSGDEQFF. For the CDR3, the DNA is TGCGCCAGCAGTGCCCCCTCAGGGGATGAGCAGTTCTTC.

V is TRBV6-5 and J is TRBJ2-7, with TRBD1 matching 8 bases. This CDR3 spans 14 amino acids. The ends lost 7 bases at V and 5 bases at J; junction bases unmatched: 10. Germline CDR1 and CDR2: MNHEY and SVGAGI. The CDR3 DNA reads TGTGCCAGCACCCAGGGGGCAGGTGCCGACGAGCAGTACTTC. Translation: CASTQGAGADEQYF.

The J gene is TRBJ1-2, the V gene TRBV30, with TRBD1 as a possible D gene (6 bases). Germline assignment: CDR1 GTSNPN and CDR2 SVGIG (reference sequence). The CDR3 spans 14 residues. With 5 bases removed from V and 1 base from J, the gap between germline ends came to 14 bases. This chain's CDR3 is CAWRTAGINYGYTF. The CDR3 DNA reads TGTGCCTGGCGGACAGCTGGAATTAACTATGGCTACACCTTC.

The chain joins TRBV18 to TRBJ1-5; D perhaps matches TRBD1 (6 bases). Looked up from germline, CDR1 is KGHSH and CDR2 is LQKENI. V gave up 3 bases and J gave up 2 bases, with 14 bases separating them. The CDR3 has 16 residues. In nucleotides, the CDR3 is TGTGCCAGCTCACCCCTCGGGGGGCGGGGCAATCAGCCCCAGCATTTT. Its protein is CASSPLGGRGNQPQHF. The full variable domain, with the rest looked up from reference TRBV18 and TRBJ1-5, is NAGVMQNPRHLVRRRGQEARLRCSPMKGHSHVYWYRQLPEEGLKFMVYLQKENIIDESGMPKERFSAEFPKEGPSILRIQQVVRGDSAAYFCASSPLGGRGNQPQHFGDGTRLSIL.

The J gene is TRBJ1-5, the V gene TRBV19; TRBD1 might be the D (6 bases). This CDR3 spans 13 amino acids. V dropped 6 bases and J dropped 5 bases, with 11 bases sitting between them. CDR1 and CDR2 from the germline V gene are LNHDA and SQIVND (reference sequence). The CDR3 DNA follows: TGTGCCAGTAGGGAACAGGGCTATCAGCCCCAGCATTTT. Its protein product is CASREQGYQPQHF.

The chain links TRBV7-2 to TRBJ2-3; 12 bases fit TRBD1. V was pared by 7 bases and J by 5 bases, with 7 bases of the junction left unmatched. This CDR3 has 15 amino acids. The germline V gene has CDR1 SGHTA and CDR2 FQGNSA. The CDR3 loop is CASTPGTGGQDTQYF. CDR3 DNA sequence: TGTGCCAGCACCCCCGGGACAGGGGGCCAAGATACGCAGTATTTT.

CDR3 coding DNA: TGTGCCAGCAGCTTTTTAGCTCGGGACAGGCTCGGGGGGGAGACCCAGTACTTC. This translates into CASSFLARDRLGGETQYF. V and J are TRBV7-8 and TRBJ2-5, with a tentative D call TRBD1 (8 bases). This CDR3 is built from 18 residues. With 3 bases removed from V and 5 bases from J, the gap between germline ends came to 25 bases. In germline, CDR1 is SGHVS, CDR2 FQNEAQ.

V is TRBV4-2 and J is TRBJ1-3; D remains ambiguous. The CDR3 covers 17 residues. Germline loops: CDR1 LGHNA, CDR2 YNFKEQ. V was cut by 1 base and J by 0 bases, with 13 bases left in between. CDR3 in amino acids: CASSQAGGPSSGNTIYF. In DNA, the CDR3 is TGTGCCAGCAGCCAAGCGGGAGGGCCTAGCTCTGGAAACACCATATATTTT.

This rearrangement joins TRBV12-3 or TRBV12-4 to TRBJ2-5; possible D gene TRBD2, 6 bases. V shed 5 bases and J shed 5 bases, with 12 bases lying between them. The CDR3 length is 13 residues. CDR3 DNA sequence: TGTGCCAGCAGTAGGGGAGGTAGGGAGACCCAGTACTTC. Its translation: CASSRGGRETQYF.

The chain has TRBV25-1 and TRBJ1-2; D remains unclear. Germline CDR1 reads MGHDK; CDR2 reads SYGVNS. The V end lost 10 bases, the J end lost 6 bases, and 15 bases lay between the germline ends. The CDR3 is made up of 12 amino acids. CDR3 nucleotides: TGTGCCACCACGACTACCCGGGATGGCTACACCTTC. It translates to CATTTTRDGYTF.

The V gene is TRBV9, the J gene TRBJ2-1; 8 positions match TRBD1. This CDR3 is 15 amino acids long. Germline lookup yields CDR1 SGDLS and CDR2 YYNGEE. V lost 3 bases to trimming and J lost 0 bases; unmatched junction nucleotides: 2. As DNA, the CDR3 is TGTGCCAGCAGCGCCGACAGGGGCTCCTACAATGAGCAGTTCTTC. Its translation: CASSADRGSYNEQFF.

A few counts support this clone. This rearrangement joins TRBV4-1 to TRBJ1-2; tentatively, D is TRBD1 (5 bases). From germline, CDR1 is MGHRA and CDR2 YSYEKL. V lost 0 bases and J lost 8, with 16 bases in between. The CDR3 is 15 residues long. CDR3 sequence reads: CASSQEAVPGSGYTF. The DNA for the CDR3 is TGCGCCAGCAGCCAAGAAGCCGTCCCAGGGTCCGGCTACACCTTC.

This clone was counted only a few times. V usage is TRBV7-9 and J usage is TRBJ2-5; D remains unclear. This CDR3 is built from 13 residues. Germline loops: CDR1 SEHNR, CDR2 FQNEAQ (reference sequence). V shed 2 bases and J shed 1 base, with 5 bases lying between them. CDR3 residues: CASSLSGQETQYF. For the CDR3, the DNA is TGTGCCAGCAGCTTATCGGGCCAAGAGACCCAGTACTTC.

The rearrangement joins TRBV3-1 (or the pseudogene TRBV3-2) to TRBJ1-1; the D gene is possibly TRBD1 (5 bases). Trimming stripped 4 bases from V and 10 bases from J, with 13 bases between. CDR3 length equals 12 residues. Germline V gene data show CDR1 as LGHDT and CDR2 as YNNKEL (reference sequence). CDR3 nucleotides: TGTGCCAGCAGCCCGTTCGGGGGATCAGCTTTCTTT. Protein: CASSPFGGSAFF.

V usage is TRBV7-9 and J usage is TRBJ2-3; 11 bases are a match to TRBD2. The CDR3 spans 16 residues. After removal of 1 base from V and 3 bases from J, the junction contained 3 bases not matched to a gene. Looked up from germline, CDR1 is SEHNR and CDR2 is FQNEAQ (reference sequence). DNA of the CDR3: TGTGCCAGCAGCTTAGTAGCGGGGGGGTTGACAGATACGCAGTATTTT. Its translation is CASSLVAGGLTDTQYF.

The chain employs TRBV11-3 and TRBJ2-7, with D perhaps TRBD2 (6 bases). Germline V gene data show CDR1 as SGHNT and CDR2 as YENEEA. CDR3 length: 13 amino acids. Trimming left V 5 bases short and J 0 bases short, with 8 bases between. CDR3 loop: CASSPGGSYEQYF. The CDR3, as DNA: TGTGCCAGCAGCCCCGGGGGCTCCTACGAGCAGTACTTC.

V gene TRBV27 combines with J gene TRBJ2-7; D not resolved. This CDR3 is 14 amino acids long. V was clipped by 2 bases and J by 5 bases, with 13 bases between them. Germline CDR1 MNHEY, CDR2 SMNVEV (reference sequence). DNA for the CDR3: TGTGCCAGCAGTTTAAGCGCGGTTACCCACGAGCAGTACTTC. Residues: CASSLSAVTHEQYF.

The chain recombines TRBV7-6 with TRBJ2-3; D gene unclear. Germline assignment: CDR1 SGHVS and CDR2 FNYEAQ. The CDR3 totals 13 residues. The V and J ends lost 1 base and 5 bases respectively, with 7 bases between them. The CDR3 nucleotides are TGTGCCAGCAGCTTAGTAGTTGGAGATACGCAGTATTTT. It encodes CASSLVVGDTQYF.